This T cell receptor beta chain was documented in a study of control samples from healthy donors and cancer patients. The V end lost 0 bases, the J end lost 10 bases, and 11 bases lay between the germline ends. Germline CDR1 and CDR2: SGHRS and YFSETQ. The CDR3 is 14 residues long. Sequenced by immunoSEQ multiplex PCR; TCRdb stores in-frame clones only, minus some. This sample has 150,000 to 200,000 clones, with 75% to 95% found just once. The genes are TRBV5-1 and TRBJ1-6; D is possibly TRBD1 (5 bases). The sequencing input was blood. This TCR derives from a woman in her thirties in good health. The CDR3 DNA sequence: TGCGCCAGCAGCTTGGATGGAGGGGTATCACCCCTCCACTTT. This sequence encodes CASSLDGGVSPLHF.